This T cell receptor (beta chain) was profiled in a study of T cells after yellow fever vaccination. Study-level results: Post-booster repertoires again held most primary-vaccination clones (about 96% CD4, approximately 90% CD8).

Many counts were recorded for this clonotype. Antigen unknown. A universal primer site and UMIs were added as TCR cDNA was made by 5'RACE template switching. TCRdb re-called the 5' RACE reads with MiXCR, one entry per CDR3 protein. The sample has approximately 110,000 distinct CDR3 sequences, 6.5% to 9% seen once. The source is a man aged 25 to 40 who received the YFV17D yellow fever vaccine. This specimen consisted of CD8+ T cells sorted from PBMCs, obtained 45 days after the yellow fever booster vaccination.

The CDR3 loop reads CASSPLDGAFF. In DNA, the CDR3 is TGTGCCAGCAGCCCCCTCGATGGGGCTTTCTTT. The V gene is TRBV7-9, the J gene TRBJ1-1, with D unclear. The germline CDR1 and CDR2 sequences are SEHNR and FQNEAQ (reference sequence). The germline V and J ends were trimmed by 5 bases and 11 bases, with 12 bases remaining between them. The CDR3 is made up of 11 amino acids.